A single sample gave rise to the 23 T cell receptor beta chains below, sequenced in a study of T cell responses to AZD1222 COVID-19 vaccine. Here immunoSEQ multiplex PCR was the method, and the copy in TCRdb shows in-frame clones only, minus some. Of about 50,000 clones in the sample, approximately 85% were seen once. Sequenced material: peripheral blood, taken on day 0 of MenACWY control vaccination. These receptors came from an adult in good health.

This clone showed up just once. This rearrangement joins TRBV6-2 or TRBV6-3 to TRBJ2-5; TRBD2 might be the D (5 bases). V lost 5 bases and J 2 bases, leaving 9 bases between the germline ends. Germline CDR1 is MNHEY and CDR2 is SVGEGT. The CDR3 spans 13 residues. DNA for the CDR3: TGTGCCAGCAGTAATAGCGTACAAGAGACCCAGTACTTC. Its translation: CASSNSVQETQYF.

V usage is TRBV11-1 and J usage is TRBJ1-2, with 8 bases matching TRBD1. Trimming cost V 5 bases and J 3 bases; bases outside gene matches: 5. The CDR3 has 14 amino acids. Germline CDR1 reads SGHAT; CDR2 reads FQDESV (reference sequence). The CDR3 here is CASSHRGNYYGYTF. CDR3 DNA sequence: TGTGCCAGCAGCCACAGGGGGAATTACTATGGCTACACCTTC.

The chain joins TRBV11-2 to TRBJ2-7, with 7 bases aligning to TRBD2. This CDR3 spans 14 amino acids. J lost 1 base, V lost 5 bases, and 5 bases had no gene match. CDR1 is SGHAT and CDR2 is FQNNGV in the germline V gene. The CDR3 nucleotides are TGTGCCAGCAGCCGGGACTATGGGTCCTACGAGCAGTACTTC. Its translation is CASSRDYGSYEQYF.

This CDR3 reads CATQTKLAGEGNEQFF. The CDR3 bases are TGTGCCACCCAAACAAAACTAGCGGGAGAGGGCAATGAGCAGTTCTTC. The rearrangement joins TRBV28 to TRBJ2-1; 11 bases are a match to TRBD2. V lost 10 bases, J lost 6 bases, and 14 bases stayed unmatched. This CDR3 comprises 16 residues. CDR1 MDHEN and CDR2 SYDVKM come from the germline V gene.

The chain employs TRBV5-4 and TRBJ2-7, with 7 positions matching TRBD1. The J segment lost 5 bases and the V segment lost 1 base, leaving 3 bases of the junction unmatched. The CDR3 is 13 amino acids. The germline gives CDR1 SGHNT, CDR2 YYREEE (reference sequence). The CDR3 sequence is CASSLPRGNEQYF. For the CDR3, the DNA is TGTGCCAGCAGCTTGCCCAGGGGGAACGAGCAGTACTTC.

The chain carries TRBV7-2 and TRBJ2-7, with TRBD2 identical over 9 bases. The germline CDR1 and CDR2 sequences are SGHTA and FQGNSA. There are 15 residues in the CDR3. The V gene end was trimmed by 4 bases and the J gene end by 4 bases; junction bases not matched to a gene: 8. In nucleotides, the CDR3 is TGTGCCAGCAGCTCAACTAGCGGGCCCGGTTACGAGCAGTACTTC. This sequence encodes CASSSTSGPGYEQYF.

The V call is TRBV28, the J call TRBJ2-7, with D uncertain. This CDR3 is built from 12 residues. Looked up from germline, CDR1 is MDHEN and CDR2 is SYDVKM. With 2 bases removed from V and 3 bases from J, the gap between germline ends came to 5 bases. CDR3 bases: TGTGCCAGCAGTTTAGGGCGCTACGAGCAGTACTTC. Its protein product is CASSLGRYEQYF.

This sequence joins TRBV29-1 and TRBJ2-5; 7 nucleotides line up with TRBD1. V dropped 6 bases and J dropped 4; count of bases not matched to a gene: 2. This CDR3 has 11 residues. Germline CDR1 and CDR2: SQVTM and ANQGSEA. The CDR3 nucleotides read TGCAGCGTCGCAGGGGGAGAGACCCAGTACTTC. Translating it yields CSVAGGETQYF.

The gene calls are TRBV19 and TRBJ2-7; 8 bases align to TRBD1. V dropped 3 bases and J dropped 4; count of bases not matched to a gene: 5. Germline V CDR1 and CDR2: LNHDA, SQIVND (reference sequence). The CDR3 totals 14 residues. In DNA form, the CDR3 reads TGTGCCAGTAGTATTCAGGGGGCGACGTACGAGCAGTACTTC. Translated: CASSIQGATYEQYF.

The V and J genes are TRBV3-1 (or the pseudogene TRBV3-2) and TRBJ2-3; weak D call: TRBD1 (5 bases). This CDR3 is built from 13 residues. The germline V and J ends were trimmed by 2 bases and 5 bases, with 8 bases remaining between them. CDR1 is LGHDT, CDR2 YNNKEL, per germline (reference sequence). The CDR3 reads CASSQQGLDTQYF. CDR3 nucleotides: TGTGCCAGCAGCCAACAGGGATTAGATACGCAGTATTTT.

The CDR3 is CASSYDGGNSPLHF. The CDR3 DNA reads TGTGCCAGCAGTTACGACGGCGGAAATTCACCCCTCCACTTT. V gene TRBV6-2 or TRBV6-3 combines with J gene TRBJ1-6; D is ambiguous. Per the germline V gene, CDR1 is MNHEY and CDR2 is SVGEGT. Trimming stripped 2 bases from V and 7 bases from J, with 9 bases between. The CDR3 covers 14 residues.

V usage is TRBV7-2 and J usage is TRBJ2-4; D is possibly TRBD1 (6 bases). The CDR3 covers 14 residues. From germline, CDR1 is SGHTA and CDR2 FQGNSA. V was shortened by 4 bases and J by 7 bases, with 14 bases between the two germline ends. The CDR3 loop reads CASSSRGRSNIQYF. The CDR3 bases are TGTGCCAGCAGCTCCAGGGGAAGATCGAACATTCAGTACTTC.

This chain connects TRBV19 to TRBJ2-4, with 8 bases lining up with TRBD1. V was clipped by 7 bases and J by 5 bases; unmatched bases: 7. The CDR3 is made up of 14 amino acids. CDR1 is LNHDA, CDR2 SQIVND, per germline (reference sequence). This chain's CDR3 is CASTTTGGQNIQYF. As DNA, the CDR3 is TGTGCCAGTACTACCACAGGGGGTCAAAACATTCAGTACTTC.

V is TRBV29-1 and J is TRBJ1-1, with D perhaps TRBD1 (5 bases). The germline V gene has CDR1 SQVTM and CDR2 ANQGSEA. The CDR3 loop spans 14 amino acids. Trimming cost V 7 bases and J 8 bases, with 23 bases left between them. The CDR3 DNA reads TGCAGCGCCCCCCCAGGGCCGGCCGGGTCAGAAGCTTTCTTT. It specifies CSAPPGPAGSEAFF.

J is TRBJ2-1 and V is TRBV7-9; 7 bases map to TRBD2. The CDR3 is 16 residues long. The V gene end was trimmed by 4 bases and the J gene end by 10 bases; junction bases not matched to a gene: 16. Germline V gene sequence: CDR1 SEHNR, CDR2 FQNEAQ (reference sequence). The DNA of the CDR3 is TGTGCCAGCAGCTCCGTAGCGGGCACTCTCCCTGGAGAGCAGTTCTTC. Its translation is CASSSVAGTLPGEQFF.

This chain uses TRBV6-1 with TRBJ1-4; the D gene is possibly TRBD1 (5 bases). CDR3 size: 16 residues. CDR1 and CDR2 from the germline V gene are MNHNS and SASEGT. Trimming took off 3 bases at V and 0 bases at J, with 11 bases between the two ends. The DNA for the CDR3 is TGTGCCAGCAGTGATTACAGGAAAACAACTAATGAAAAACTGTTTTTT. Its protein is CASSDYRKTTNEKLFF.

The rearrangement links TRBV4-3 to TRBJ2-2; D is perhaps TRBD2 (5 bases). The germline V and J ends were trimmed by 0 bases and 7 bases, with 12 bases remaining between them. In germline, CDR1 is LGHNA, CDR2 YSLEER. There are 15 residues in the CDR3. In DNA, the CDR3 is TGCGCCAGCAGCCAAGATCCCCTCGGGGTCGGGGAGCTGTTTTTT. Translating it yields CASSQDPLGVGELFF.

This chain links TRBV28 with TRBJ2-7; no firm D call. The CDR3 contains 12 residues. The V and J ends lost 3 bases and 3 bases respectively, with 6 bases between them. Germline CDR1 reads MDHEN; CDR2 reads SYDVKM. This chain's CDR3 is CASSFPYYEQYF. In DNA form, the CDR3 reads TGTGCCAGCAGTTTCCCTTACTACGAGCAGTACTTC.

This chain links TRBV14 with TRBJ1-2; TRBD1 aligns across 7 bases. Germline lookup yields CDR1 SGHDN and CDR2 FVKESK. Trimming at V came to 4 bases and at J to 3 bases, leaving 2 bases not matched to a gene. This CDR3 comprises 13 residues. The CDR3 is CASSPDRDYGYTF. CDR3 nucleotides: TGTGCCAGCAGCCCAGACAGGGACTATGGCTACACCTTC.

The chain uses TRBV6-2 or TRBV6-3 and TRBJ2-6; unclear D gene. The CDR3 is 16 amino acids. CDR1 and CDR2 from the germline V gene are MNHEY and SVGEGT. Trimming shortened V by 3 bases and J by 0 bases, and 9 bases separated the two germline ends. This CDR3 reads CASSYSVNSGANVLTF. The DNA of the CDR3 is TGTGCCAGCAGTTATTCAGTAAACTCTGGGGCCAACGTCCTGACTTTC.

The J gene is TRBJ1-2, the V gene TRBV6-5; D is possibly TRBD1 (5 bases). Trimming stripped 0 bases from V and 7 bases from J, with 12 bases between. Germline assignment: CDR1 MNHEY and CDR2 SVGAGI. The CDR3 consists of 14 residues. CDR3 in DNA: TGTGCCAGCAGTTACTCGGGAGGGAGGGGTGGCTACACCTTC. Residues: CASSYSGGRGGYTF.

V gene TRBV4-3 combines with J gene TRBJ1-2; maybe TRBD1 (5 bases). The V end was cut by 0 bases, the J end by 8 bases, with 10 bases between. The length of the CDR3 is 13 residues. Germline V gene lookup returns CDR1 LGHNA and CDR2 YSLEER. The CDR3 nucleotides read TGCGCCAGCAGCCAAGACAGGGTGAGCGGCTACACCTTC. Amino acid sequence: CASSQDRVSGYTF.

The V gene is TRBV10-3, the J gene TRBJ1-3; D uncertain. In germline, CDR1 is ENHRY, CDR2 SYGVKD. V lost 6 bases and J lost 2, with 17 bases in between. The CDR3 extends over 16 amino acids. The CDR3 region is CAIRALTGAPGNTIYF. In DNA form, the CDR3 reads TGTGCCATCAGAGCCCTAACGGGCGCACCTGGAAACACCATATATTTT.